The sequence of this T cell receptor (beta chain) was determined in a study of regulatory T cells in long-lasting Graves disease. Described time point: persistent/refractory GD, antithyroid drugs over 5 years with positive TRAb. The authors made the TCR library using RNA they extracted from PBMCs. This clonotype appeared a few times. Its specificity is unknown. The study, taken as a whole, reports: Study was limited to peripheral blood, excluding thyroid tissue. Limited samples may have lowered accuracy. Repertoires from persistent disease leaned toward TRBV28, TRBJ1-2 and TRBJ2-5.

V was shortened by 6 bases and J by 5 bases, with 8 bases between the two germline ends. Germline V gene lookup returns CDR1 SEHNR and CDR2 FQNEAQ (reference sequence). The CDR3 consists of 11 residues. For TCR beta, libraries came from iRepertoire HTBI primers and Arm-PCR of CDR3 regions. TCRdb passed the multiplex PCR reads through MiXCR, listing each CDR3 protein once. This repertoire shows a few hundred thousand distinct CDR3 sequences, 20% to 30% found once; its top ten account for about a quarter. Sequencing used peripheral blood mononuclear cells (PBMCs), obtained when the disease was refractory, from a patient treated with antithyroid drugs. The rearrangement joins TRBV7-9 to TRBJ2-7, with D hard to call. The receptor's source is a female donor with Graves disease. CDR3 bases: TGTGCCAGCAGTACAGCTAACGAGCAGTACTTC. Amino acid sequence: CASSTANEQYF.